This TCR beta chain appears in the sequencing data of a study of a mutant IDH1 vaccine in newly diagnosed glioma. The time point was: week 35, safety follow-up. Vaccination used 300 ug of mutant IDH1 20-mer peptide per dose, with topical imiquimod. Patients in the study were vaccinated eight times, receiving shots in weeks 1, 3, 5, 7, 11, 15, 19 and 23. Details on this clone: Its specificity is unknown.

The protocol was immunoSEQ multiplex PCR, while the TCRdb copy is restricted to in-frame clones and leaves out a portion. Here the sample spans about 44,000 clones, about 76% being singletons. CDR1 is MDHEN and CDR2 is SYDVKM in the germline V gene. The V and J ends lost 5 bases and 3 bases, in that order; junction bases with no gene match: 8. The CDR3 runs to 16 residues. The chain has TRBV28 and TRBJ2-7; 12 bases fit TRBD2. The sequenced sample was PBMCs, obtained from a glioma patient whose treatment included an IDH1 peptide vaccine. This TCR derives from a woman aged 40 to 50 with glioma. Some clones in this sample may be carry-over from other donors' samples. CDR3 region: CASSTGLAGKYYEQYF. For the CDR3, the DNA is TGTGCCAGCAGTACCGGACTAGCGGGGAAGTACTACGAGCAGTACTTC. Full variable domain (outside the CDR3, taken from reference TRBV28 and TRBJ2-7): DVKVTQSSRYLVKRTGEKVFLECVQDMDHENMFWYRQDPGLGLRLIYFSYDVKMKEKGDIPEGYSVSREKKERFSLILESASTNQTSMYLCASSTGLAGKYYEQYFGPGTRLTVT.